This TCR beta chain is drawn from a study of control samples from healthy donors and cancer patients (dated by TCRdb to the early 2020s). Libraries came from the immunoSEQ multiplex PCR assay. TCRdb's version of the immuneACCESS table is confined to in-frame rearrangements and falls short of the full clone set. An unresolved V gene accounts for under half of the shortfall where checked; the remainder is of unknown origin. The sample includes 130,000 or so clones, with around 92% observed a single time. About two fifths of the sample is taken by the ten largest. From the germline V gene, CDR1 is SGHVS and CDR2 is FQNEAQ. Inclusive of the bounding cysteine and phenylalanine, the CDR3 is 16 residues long. CDR3 DNA only is kept here, 48 bases in frame from base 1. The V end loses 3 bases and the J end loses 1 base, and a stretch of 16 bases separates them. As regards this clone: Its binding antigen is unknown. Per-base qualities were not stored, and no clone one base away is much larger.

Material: blood. Rearrangement joined TRBV7-8 to TRBJ2-7, with the D gene tentatively TRBD1 or TRBD2, based on 5 matching bases in each. This clonotype was obtained from a man in his forties or fifties in good health. The DNA reads as follows: TGTGCCAGCAGCTTTAGGGTCAGGGACGCGTCCTACGAGCAGTACTTC. Translated, this gives CASSFRVRDASYEQYF. With the portions outside the CDR3 filled from the reference TRBV7-8 and TRBJ2-7 genes, the complete variable region becomes GAGVSQSPRYKVAKRGQDVALRCDPISGHVSLFWYQQALGQGPEFLTYFQNEAQLDKSGLPSDRFFAERPEGSVSTLKIQRTQQEDSAVYLCASSFRVRDASYEQYFGPGTRLTVT.